The clone carrying this TCR beta chain has just a few counts. Looked up from germline, CDR1 is DFQATT and CDR2 is SNEGSKA (reference sequence). The CDR3 contains 18 residues. J was trimmed by 5 bases and V by 1 base; bases with no gene match: 15. These data come from a study of blood T cells in healthy people across ages. Next came a second PCR, run for roughly 6 to 11 cycles, which used a sample-barcoded 5' primer along with a J-beta primer mix. TCRdb re-derived calls from the 5' RACE reads in MiXCR, one entry per CDR3 protein. Of about 760,000 distinct CDR3 sequences in the sample, 25% were seen once. This sample was also put to use in a study of T cells of mothers and their children. According to that study: Per mother, over 8 million TCR beta CDR3 reads were obtained; per child, about 3 million.

The chain employs TRBV20-1 and TRBJ2-5, with 11 nucleotides matching TRBD2. Sequencing was performed on blood. This TCR was sampled from a boy younger than 18 in good health. The CDR3 spells CSARVGGVAGGPGETQYF. For the CDR3, the DNA is TGCAGTGCTAGAGTAGGAGGGGTAGCGGGAGGGCCGGGGGAGACCCAGTACTTC.